This T cell receptor beta chain was sequenced during a study of T-cell reconstitution after alpha-beta-depleted transplantation in children. Germline lookup yields CDR1 DFQATT and CDR2 SNEGSKA (reference sequence). Trimming pared 1 base from V and 5 bases from J, leaving 6 bases between. The CDR3 totals 12 residues. This sample's TCRbeta library carried unique molecular identifier barcodes. Via MiXCR, TCRdb re-called the PCR reads, giving one row per CDR3 protein. Among 640,000 or so distinct CDR3 sequences listed, about 15% were seen once. In its sample, this clonotype was seen many times. The sample consisted of PBMCs from the stem cell graft donor, taken from the stem cell graft. The clonotype was recovered from a human donor who donated a stem cell graft to a child with acute myeloid leukemia. This chain connects TRBV20-1 to TRBJ2-1; D ambiguous. The CDR3 DNA follows: TGCAGTGCTAGAGTGCGAAACAATGAGCAGTTCTTC. It is translated as CSARVRNNEQFF.